Presented here are 22 T cell receptor beta chains from one specimen sequenced in a study of beta chain features in type 1 diabetes (dated by TCRdb to the late 2010s). Libraries were constructed by the immunoSEQ multiplex PCR assay. The entire amount of isolated RNA was reverse transcribed using the High Capacity cDNA Reverse Transcription Kit, so the sequenced TCRB transcripts were expressed ones. Here the immuneACCESS table is served through TCRdb, limited to in-frame sequences with V and J called. Missing clones are a known gap in these copies; in checked studies unresolved V genes cover under half, and the rest lacks a known reason. The sample table holds 500,000 to 700,000 clones, of which roughly 15% were seen once. Together, the top ten hold about 0.087% of the sample. Input material: naive CD4+ T cells from blood. The meaning of the sample's cell subset or site label: true naive CD4+ T cells. All receptors come from a man aged 18 to 29 in good health.

The chain combines TRBV7-8 with TRBJ1-5, with unresolved D. Germline-derived CDR1 and CDR2 are SGHVS and FQNEAQ. This CDR3 has 15 amino acids. The V and J ends lost 1 base and 4 bases respectively, with 11 bases between them. DNA for the CDR3: TGTGCCAGCAGCTTAGGCTCCACGGTTAATCAGCCCCAGCATTTT. Its translation: CASSLGSTVNQPQHF.

This clone has only a few counts. The chain links TRBV21-1 to TRBJ1-1; TRBD1, as called in the table, went unchecked against the DNA. TRBV21-1 is classified as a pseudogene. This CDR3 contains 17 residues. The CDR3 coding sequence is TGTGCCAGCAGCATTCGAAGTCTTGGGCCTATGAACACTGAAGCTTTCTTT. Residues: CASSIRSLGPMNTEAFF.

The genes are TRBV7-2 and TRBJ1-2; TRBD1 agrees at 10 bases. V trimming: 4 bases; J trimming: 4 bases; junction bases outside the gene matches: 6. CDR3 length: 15 residues. Germline CDR1 reads SGHTA; CDR2 reads FQGNSA. In nucleotides, the CDR3 is TGTGCCAGCAGCTCCGGGACAGGGGCCCTCTATGGCTACACCTTC. Translating gives CASSSGTGALYGYTF. Based on the CDR3 plus reference TRBV7-2 and TRBJ1-2, the full variable domain is GAGVSQSPSNKVTEKGKDVELRCDPISGHTALYWYRQSLGQGLEFLIYFQGNSAPDKSGLPSDRFSAERTGGSVSTLTIQRTQQEDSAVYLCASSSGTGALYGYTFGSGTRLTVV.

This clone appeared a few times. The chain uses TRBV5-1 and TRBJ2-5; 8 positions agree with TRBD1. The CDR3 totals 14 residues. The V gene's germline CDR1 is SGHRS and CDR2 YFSETQ. Germline trimming cut 1 base from V and 4 bases from J; bases unmatched to any gene: 3. CDR3 loop: CASSLTRGLETQYF. In DNA form, the CDR3 reads TGCGCCAGCAGCTTGACCAGGGGGCTAGAGACCCAGTACTTC. The full variable domain, with the rest looked up from reference TRBV5-1 and TRBJ2-5, is KAGVTQTPRYLIKTRGQQVTLSCSPISGHRSVSWYQQTPGQGLQFLFEYFSETQRNKGNFPGRFSGRQFSNSRSEMNVSTLELGDSALYLCASSLTRGLETQYFGPGTRLLVL.

Worth noting for this clone: This sample also contains other DNA sequences that code for the same CDR3. This chain links TRBV2 with TRBJ1-1; 7 bases align to TRBD1. This CDR3 has 13 amino acids. The germline gives CDR1 SNHLY, CDR2 FYNNEI. With 4 bases clipped from V and 2 bases from J, the junction kept 1 base outside the gene matches. The CDR3 nucleotides read TGTGCCAGCAGTGGGGACAGAAACACTGAAGCTTTCTTT. Translated: CASSGDRNTEAFF.

This chain uses TRBV20-1 with TRBJ2-1, with D hard to call. CDR3 length equals 10 residues. The germline V and J ends were trimmed by 7 bases and 3 bases, with 4 bases remaining between them. Germline V gene sequence: CDR1 DFQATT, CDR2 SNEGSKA (reference sequence). The CDR3 DNA sequence: TGCAGTGTGGGCTACAATGAGCAGTTCTTC. Its protein is CSVGYNEQFF.

The chain uses TRBV28 and TRBJ1-5, with D possibly TRBD1 on 5 matching bases. This CDR3 contains 15 residues. Trimming shortened V by 3 bases and J by 2 bases, and 11 bases separated the two germline ends. Germline lookup yields CDR1 MDHEN and CDR2 SYDVKM. CDR3 nucleotides: TGTGCCAGCAGTTTGACAGCCGAGGGCAATCAGCCCCAGCATTTT. Translated: CASSLTAEGNQPQHF.

This clone was counted only a few times. The same CDR3 is also encoded by other DNA sequences in this sample. J is TRBJ1-4 and V is TRBV7-2; the D is unclear. The CDR3 runs to 14 residues. Per germline, CDR1 SGHTA and CDR2 FQGNSA. Between the trimmed V and J ends, which lost 5 bases and 8 bases, there was a span of 15 bases. DNA for the CDR3: TGTGCCAGCAGCCGGACCGGGCCCTGGGAAAAACTGTTTTTT. This codes for CASSRTGPWEKLFF.

The chain joins TRBV7-2 to TRBJ2-2; 10 bases fit TRBD1. Germline V CDR1 and CDR2: SGHTA, FQGNSA. With 6 bases clipped from V and 5 bases from J, the junction kept 6 bases outside the gene matches. This CDR3 has 15 residues. The CDR3 DNA reads as TGTGCCAGCAGGACTCCGGGACAGGGGACCGGGGAGCTGTTTTTT. This encodes CASRTPGQGTGELFF.

The chain uses TRBV14 and TRBJ2-3; possibly TRBD1 for D (6 bases). The CDR3 sequence is 13 residues long. Germline values: CDR1 SGHDN, CDR2 FVKESK. Trimming removed 5 bases from V and 11 bases from J, with 17 bases in between. DNA for the CDR3: TGTGCCAGCAGCTCTACTGGCCGAGGGGGGCAGTATTTT. Translating it yields CASSSTGRGGQYF.

V is TRBV19 and J is TRBJ2-7; D is perhaps TRBD1 (6 bases). With 1 base removed from V and 1 base from J, the gap between germline ends came to 11 bases. Germline V gives CDR1 LNHDA, CDR2 SQIVND (reference sequence). The CDR3 covers 15 residues. The chain's CDR3 is CASSIAGALSYEQYF. The CDR3 DNA sequence: TGTGCCAGTAGTATAGCAGGGGCCTTATCCTACGAGCAGTACTTC.

The chain recombines TRBV28 with TRBJ1-4; TRBD1 is a possible D gene (6 bases). The CDR3 runs 13 residues. Germline CDR1 is MDHEN and CDR2 is SYDVKM. V lost 6 bases and J 4 bases, leaving 9 bases between the germline ends. The CDR3 region is CASRSQGNEKLFF. In DNA, the CDR3 is TGTGCCAGCAGATCACAGGGTAATGAAAAACTGTTTTTT.

This clone came up a few times. The J gene is TRBJ2-7, the V gene TRBV2; D unclear. The CDR3 consists of 14 residues. The V gene lost 8 bases and the J gene lost 0 bases, with 14 bases spanning the gap. The germline V gene has CDR1 SNHLY and CDR2 FYNNEI. The CDR3 region is CASRTQLNSYEQYF. DNA of the CDR3: TGTGCCAGCCGGACCCAGCTAAACTCCTACGAGCAGTACTTC.

Points on this clone: The identical CDR3 is also encoded by other nucleotide sequences in the sample. V and J are TRBV7-2 and TRBJ2-3; D ambiguous. The CDR3 spans 14 residues. CDR1 and CDR2 (germline): SGHTA, FQGNSA. Trimming took 0 bases from V and 0 from J, leaving 4 bases between them. The CDR3 is CASSLALSTDTQYF. In nucleotides, the CDR3 is TGTGCCAGCAGCTTAGCGCTGAGCACAGATACGCAGTATTTT.

V and J are TRBV27 and TRBJ1-1; 7 nucleotides agree with TRBD1. Looked up from germline, CDR1 is MNHEY and CDR2 is SMNVEV (reference sequence). The V gene end was trimmed by 3 bases and the J gene end by 0 bases; junction bases not matched to a gene: 4. There are 15 residues in the CDR3. Here the CDR3 reads CASSFQGVMNTEAFF. The CDR3 nucleotides read TGTGCCAGCAGTTTTCAGGGGGTAATGAACACTGAAGCTTTCTTT.

This clone was counted a few times. The J gene is TRBJ1-5, the V gene TRBV11-1; perhaps TRBD1 as D (6 bases). The length of the CDR3 is 13 residues. Trimming pared 2 bases from V and 5 bases from J, leaving 7 bases between. Per the germline V gene, CDR1 is SGHAT and CDR2 is FQDESV (reference sequence). The CDR3 region has the DNA TGTGCCAGCAGCTTATACAGGGATCAGCCCCAGCATTTT. Translating it yields CASSLYRDQPQHF.

The table lists this clone with a few counts. The gene calls are TRBV5-4 and TRBJ2-3; TRBD1 matches 9 bases. Germline V gene data show CDR1 as SGHNT and CDR2 as YYREEE (reference sequence). The V and J ends lost 1 base and 5 bases, in that order; junction bases with no gene match: 5. The CDR3 spans 15 residues. The chain's CDR3 is CASSLTGGRKDTQYF. The CDR3 DNA reads as TGTGCCAGCAGCTTGACAGGGGGCAGGAAAGATACGCAGTATTTT.

The chain is built from TRBV5-1 and TRBJ2-7; D may be TRBD1 (6 bases). The V gene lost 4 bases and the J gene lost 0 bases, with 11 bases spanning the gap. This CDR3 comprises 14 residues. CDR1 SGHRS and CDR2 YFSETQ come from the germline V gene. Written as DNA, the CDR3 is TGCGCCAGCAGCCCCGGACAGAGCTCCTACGAGCAGTACTTC. Protein sequence: CASSPGQSSYEQYF.

The chain has TRBV5-1 and TRBJ2-2; D gene uncertain. This CDR3 comprises 15 residues. Trimming pared 6 bases from V and 4 bases from J, leaving 16 bases between. Germline-derived CDR1 and CDR2 are SGHRS and YFSETQ. CDR3 bases: TGCGCCAGCACCCCTCATAATCGGGCCACCGGGGAGCTGTTTTTT. Encoded protein: CASTPHNRATGELFF.

The chain recombines TRBV7-6 with TRBJ2-6; 7 bases fit TRBD1. CDR3 length: 20 residues. Per the germline V gene, CDR1 is SGHVS and CDR2 is FNYEAQ. V trimming: 2 bases; J trimming: 0 bases; junction bases outside the gene matches: 13. CDR3 nucleotide sequence: TGTGCCAGCAGCTTAACGTTAACCGGGACAGACTACTCTGGGGCCAACGTCCTGACTTTC. The encoded protein is CASSLTLTGTDYSGANVLTF.

V and J are TRBV7-4 and TRBJ1-5, with 9 bases fitting TRBD1. Germline assignment: CDR1 SGHVT and CDR2 SQSDAQ. V trimming: 5 bases; J trimming: 9 bases; junction bases outside the gene matches: 8. The CDR3 is made up of 14 amino acids. CDR3 loop: CASSKGQGVRPQHF. CDR3 nucleotides: TGTGCCAGCAGCAAGGGACAGGGTGTTAGGCCCCAGCATTTT.

This clone was detected only a few times. The chain is built from TRBV11-2 and TRBJ2-7, with D uncertain. CDR3 length: 14 amino acids. The V gene's germline CDR1 is SGHAT and CDR2 FQNNGV. V was trimmed by 4 bases and J by 2 bases, leaving 12 bases between them. Here the CDR3 DNA reads TGTGCCAGCAGCTCGACCGCGACCACCTACGAGCAGTACTTC. Encoded protein: CASSSTATTYEQYF. Variable domain in full (rest from reference TRBV11-2 and TRBJ2-7): EAGVAQSPRYKIIEKRQSVAFWCNPISGHATLYWYQQILGQGPKLLIQFQNNGVVDDSQLPKDRFSAERLKGVDSTLKIQPAKLEDSAVYLCASSSTATTYEQYFGPGTRLTVT.